The 14 T cell receptor beta chains below were found in one sample sequenced in a study of identical twins (dated by TCRdb to the mid-2010s). The library relied on 5' RACE. Instrument used: Illumina HiSeq 2000. TCRdb handled the public reads itself, with Q25 trimming in fastp and clone calling in MiXCR, and kept productive beta chains. Entries that share a CDR3 protein sequence are merged under the most common genes and DNA. For this sample there are about 340,000 distinct CDR3 sequences; 9% to 10% appear just once. The top ten clones comprise under 10% of the sample. Sequencing was done on a sample of naive T cells sorted from blood. The cell subset or site tag for this specimen amounts to: cells isolated with a human naive T-cell isolation kit. These receptors came from a woman in her 50s in good health.

This clonotype was observed many times. The J gene is TRBJ1-4, the V gene TRBV5-1; D gene unclear. CDR3 length: 15 residues. The germline V gene has CDR1 SGHRS and CDR2 YFSETQ. Trimming pared 3 bases from V and 2 bases from J, leaving 11 bases between. The CDR3 nucleotides are TGCGCCAGCAGCTACGGGGTAGGGACTAATGAAAAACTGTTTTTT. Amino acid sequence: CASSYGVGTNEKLFF.

This clonotype was counted between two and nine times. This chain uses TRBV6-5 with TRBJ2-1, with D unclear. The germline CDR1 and CDR2 sequences are MNHEY and SVGAGI. V was trimmed by 2 bases and J by 7 bases, leaving 3 bases between them. This CDR3 has 11 residues. The CDR3 DNA is TGTGCCAGCAGTTACCCTAATGAGCAGTTCTTC. Amino acid sequence: CASSYPNEQFF.

This clonotype was counted between two and nine times. The chain carries TRBV6-6 and TRBJ1-5, with 12 bases identical to TRBD1. The germline V gene encodes CDR1 MNHNY and CDR2 SVGAGI (reference sequence). This CDR3 is 18 amino acids long. V dropped 8 bases and J dropped 2; count of bases not matched to a gene: 13. The CDR3 DNA reads as TGTGCCAGCCTTAACTTGGGACAGGGGGCGCGAGGCAATCAGCCCCAGCATTTT. Residues: CASLNLGQGARGNQPQHF.

Regarding this clonotype: It may be a read error: a sequence one base away is much more abundant. This chain links TRBV5-1 with TRBJ2-1; D not certain. The germline CDR1 and CDR2 sequences are SGHRS and YFSETQ. The CDR3 consists of 13 residues. The CDR3 loop is CASSFLGHNELFF. The CDR3 DNA reads as TGCGCCAGCAGCTTCTTAGGCCACAATGAGCTGTTCTTC. The full variable domain, rest sourced from reference TRBV5-1 and TRBJ2-1, is KAGVTQTPRYLIKTRGQQVTLSCSPISGHRSVSWYQQTPGQGLQFLFEYFSETQRNKGNFPGRFSGRQFSNSRSEMNVSTLELGDSALYLCASSFLGHNELFFGPGTRLTVL.

This clonotype was observed a few times. The chain employs TRBV2 and TRBJ1-1, with D unresolved. The V and J ends lost 10 bases and 1 base respectively, with 13 bases between them. The CDR3 length is 13 residues. The germline gives CDR1 SNHLY, CDR2 FYNNEI. The DNA of the CDR3 is TGTGCCATACGGACGGATTCGAACACTGAAGCTTTCTTT. Amino acids: CAIRTDSNTEAFF.

V gene TRBV25-1 combines with J gene TRBJ2-3; TRBD2 aligns across 7 bases. Germline V gene data show CDR1 as MGHDK and CDR2 as SYGVNS. The J segment lost 6 bases and the V segment lost 2 bases, leaving 5 bases of the junction unmatched. The CDR3 contains 14 residues. This CDR3 reads CASSELAAFDTQYF. CDR3 DNA: TGTGCCAGCAGTGAACTAGCGGCCTTTGATACGCAGTATTTT.

The chain joins TRBV29-1 to TRBJ2-1, with 7 bases fitting TRBD2. This CDR3 has 14 amino acids. Looked up from germline, CDR1 is SQVTM and CDR2 is ANQGSEA. Unmatched junction bases numbered 6, after V lost 6 bases and J lost 1 base. CDR3 DNA: TGCAGCGTCTGGCGGGAGCCATCCTACAATGAGCAGTTCTTC. Protein sequence: CSVWREPSYNEQFF.

This clonotype occurred a few times. The rearrangement links TRBV20-1 to TRBJ2-3, with 8 bases lining up with TRBD2. The trim removed 3 bases at V and 4 bases at J, leaving 9 bases unmatched. The germline CDR1 and CDR2 sequences are DFQATT and SNEGSKA (reference sequence). The CDR3 runs to 15 residues. CDR3 in amino acids: CSARGTSRGPDTQYF. CDR3 nucleotides: TGCAGTGCTAGGGGGACTAGTCGAGGGCCAGATACGCAGTATTTT.

This clonotype was picked up a small number of times. The V gene is TRBV3-1, the J gene TRBJ2-1; TRBD2 agrees at 9 bases. This CDR3 has 18 residues. With 0 bases clipped from V and 6 bases from J, the junction kept 12 bases outside the gene matches. Looked up from germline, CDR1 is LGHDT and CDR2 is YNNKEL (reference sequence). The CDR3 loop is CASSQDPNPSGKANEQFF. The CDR3 DNA is TGTGCCAGCAGCCAAGACCCAAACCCTAGCGGGAAGGCCAATGAGCAGTTCTTC.

CDR3 protein: CASSEGIAGEPQFF. The DNA for the CDR3 is TGTGCCAGCAGTGAAGGGATAGCGGGAGAACCCCAGTTCTTC. The chain has TRBV2 and TRBJ2-1; 9 bases fit TRBD2. After removal of 1 base from V and 13 bases from J, the junction contained 8 bases not matched to a gene. CDR3 length equals 14 residues. Per the germline V gene, CDR1 is SNHLY and CDR2 is FYNNEI.

With respect to this clonotype: The conserved phenylalanine or tryptophan is not found at the CDR3 terminus, so this likely reflects a read error. V gene TRBV5-1 combines with J gene TRBJ2-6, with 7 bases identical to TRBD1. CDR1 SGHRS and CDR2 YFSETQ come from the germline V gene. J lost 4 bases, V lost 7 bases, and 11 bases had no gene match. The CDR3 loop spans 16 amino acids. CDR3 sequence (DNA): TGCGCCAGCTGTGCAGGGGGTTTGTCAGGGGCCAACGTCCTGACTTGC. Amino acid sequence: CASCAGGLSGANVLTC.

A remark on this clonotype: It may be a read error: a sequence one base away is much more abundant. This CDR3 fails to terminate in the conserved phenylalanine or tryptophan, so it likely reflects a read error. The rearrangement joins TRBV12-3 or TRBV12-4 to TRBJ1-5; D remains unclear. The CDR3 extends over 14 amino acids. The ends were cut back, 5 bases at V and 0 bases at J, with 8 bases in the middle. The CDR3 coding sequence is TGTGCCAGCAGTCCTTCAAATAGCAATCAGCCCCAGCATATT. Encoded protein: CASSPSNSNQPQHI.

This clonotype has a handful of counts. The rearrangement links TRBV20-1 to TRBJ2-1; TRBD2 agrees at 8 bases. This CDR3 has 13 residues. CDR1 DFQATT and CDR2 SNEGSKA come from the germline V gene (reference sequence). Germline trimming cut 6 bases from V and 9 bases from J; bases unmatched to any gene: 10. CDR3 DNA sequence: TGCAGTGCAGTGACGGGAGGGCCGACTGAGCAGTTCTTC. As protein: CSAVTGGPTEQFF.

Ten or more counts support this clonotype. The chain recombines TRBV5-1 with TRBJ1-1; D is unclear. The germline CDR1 and CDR2 sequences are SGHRS and YFSETQ. V dropped 0 bases and J dropped 1 base, with 13 bases sitting between them. The length of the CDR3 is 16 residues. The CDR3 spells CASSLDGETPNTEAFF. CDR3 DNA: TGCGCCAGCAGCTTGGATGGGGAGACGCCGAACACTGAAGCTTTCTTT. Full variable domain (missing parts from reference TRBV5-1 and TRBJ1-1): KAGVTQTPRYLIKTRGQQVTLSCSPISGHRSVSWYQQTPGQGLQFLFEYFSETQRNKGNFPGRFSGRQFSNSRSEMNVSTLELGDSALYLCASSLDGETPNTEAFFGQGTRLTVV.